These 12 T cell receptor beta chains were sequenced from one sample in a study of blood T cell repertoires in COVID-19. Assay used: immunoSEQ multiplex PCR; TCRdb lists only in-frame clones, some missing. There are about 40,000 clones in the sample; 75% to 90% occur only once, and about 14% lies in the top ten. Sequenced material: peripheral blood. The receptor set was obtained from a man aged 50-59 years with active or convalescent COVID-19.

CDR3 in DNA: TGTGCCAGCAGTGTTAGGCCTAGCGGGACCGGGGAGCTGTTTTTT. Translating it yields CASSVRPSGTGELFF. The gene calls are TRBV2 and TRBJ2-2, with 8 bases matching TRBD2. The CDR3 sequence is 15 residues long. Losses at the gene ends were 4 bases for V and 5 bases for J; bases not matched to a gene: 6. Germline values: CDR1 SNHLY, CDR2 FYNNEI. Filled out from reference TRBV2 and TRBJ2-2, the complete variable domain reads EPEVTQTPSHQVTQMGQEVILRCVPISNHLYFYWYRQILGQKVEFLVSFYNNEISEKSEIFDDQFSVERPDGSNFTLKIRSTKLEDSAMYFCASSVRPSGTGELFFGEGSRLTVL.

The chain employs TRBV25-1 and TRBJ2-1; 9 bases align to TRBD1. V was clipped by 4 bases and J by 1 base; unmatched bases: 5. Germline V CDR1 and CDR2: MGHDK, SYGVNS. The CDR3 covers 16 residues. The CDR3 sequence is CASSALQGASYNEQFF. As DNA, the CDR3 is TGTGCCAGCAGTGCGCTACAGGGGGCATCCTACAATGAGCAGTTCTTC.

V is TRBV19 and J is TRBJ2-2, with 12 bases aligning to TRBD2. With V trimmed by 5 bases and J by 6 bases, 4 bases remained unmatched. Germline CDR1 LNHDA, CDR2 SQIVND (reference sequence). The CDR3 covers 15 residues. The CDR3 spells CASSPGLAGPGELFF. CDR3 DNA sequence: TGTGCCAGTAGTCCCGGACTAGCGGGGCCCGGGGAGCTGTTTTTT.

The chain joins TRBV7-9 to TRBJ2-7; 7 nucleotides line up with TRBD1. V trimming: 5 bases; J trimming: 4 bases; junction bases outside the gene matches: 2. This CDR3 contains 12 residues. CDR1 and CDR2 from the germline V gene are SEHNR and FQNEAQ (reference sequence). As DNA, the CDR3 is TGTGCCAGCAGCGTGACAGGGTACGAGCAGTACTTC. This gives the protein CASSVTGYEQYF. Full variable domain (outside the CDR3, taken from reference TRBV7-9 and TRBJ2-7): DTGVSQNPRHKITKRGQNVTFRCDPISEHNRLYWYRQTLGQGPEFLTYFQNEAQLEKSRLLSDRFSAERPKGSFSTLEIQRTEQGDSAMYLCASSVTGYEQYFGPGTRLTVT.

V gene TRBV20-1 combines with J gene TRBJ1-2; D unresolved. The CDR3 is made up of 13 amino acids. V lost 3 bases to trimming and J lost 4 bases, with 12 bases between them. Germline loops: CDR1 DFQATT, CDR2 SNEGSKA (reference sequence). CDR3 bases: TGCAGTGCTAGTGAGGTAGTCGGCTATGGCTACACCTTC. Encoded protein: CSASEVVGYGYTF.

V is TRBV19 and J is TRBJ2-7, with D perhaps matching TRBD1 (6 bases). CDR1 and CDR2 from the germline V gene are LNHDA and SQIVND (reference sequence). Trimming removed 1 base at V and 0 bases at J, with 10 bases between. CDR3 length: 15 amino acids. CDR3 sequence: CASSIGRTDSYEQYF. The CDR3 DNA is TGTGCCAGTAGTATAGGGAGGACAGACTCCTACGAGCAGTACTTC.

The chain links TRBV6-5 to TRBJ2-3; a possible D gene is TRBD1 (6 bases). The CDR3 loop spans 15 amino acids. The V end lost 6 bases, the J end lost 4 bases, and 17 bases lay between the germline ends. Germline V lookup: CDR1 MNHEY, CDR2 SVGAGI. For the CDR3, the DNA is TGTGCCAGCAGCTATCAAGGGGGAATTTCAGATACGCAGTATTTT. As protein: CASSYQGGISDTQYF.

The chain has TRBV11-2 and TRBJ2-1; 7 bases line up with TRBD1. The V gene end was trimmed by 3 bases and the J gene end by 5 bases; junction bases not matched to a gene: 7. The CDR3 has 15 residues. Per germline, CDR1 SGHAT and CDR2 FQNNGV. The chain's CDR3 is CASSFQGQSHNEQFF. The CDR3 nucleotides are TGTGCCAGCAGCTTCCAGGGACAGTCTCACAATGAGCAGTTCTTC.

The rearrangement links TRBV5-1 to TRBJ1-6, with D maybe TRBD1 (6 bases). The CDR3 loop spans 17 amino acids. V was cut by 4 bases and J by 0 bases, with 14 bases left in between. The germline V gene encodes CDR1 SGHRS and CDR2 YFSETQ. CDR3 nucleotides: TGCGCCAGCAGCCGACAGGAGACCAGCTCCTATAATTCACCCCTCCACTTT. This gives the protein CASSRQETSSYNSPLHF.

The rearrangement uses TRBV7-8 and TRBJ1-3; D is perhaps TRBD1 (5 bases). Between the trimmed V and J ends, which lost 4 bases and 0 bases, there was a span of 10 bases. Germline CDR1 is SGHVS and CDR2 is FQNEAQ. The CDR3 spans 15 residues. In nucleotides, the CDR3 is TGTGCCAGCAGCTCGGGGGTGAGCTCTGGAAACACCATATATTTT. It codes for CASSSGVSSGNTIYF.

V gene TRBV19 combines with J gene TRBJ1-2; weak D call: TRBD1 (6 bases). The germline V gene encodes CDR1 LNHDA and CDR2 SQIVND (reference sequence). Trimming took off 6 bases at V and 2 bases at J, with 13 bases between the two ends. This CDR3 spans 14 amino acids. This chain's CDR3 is CASSRGTRNYGYTF. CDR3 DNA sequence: TGTGCCAGTAGCAGAGGGACACGGAACTATGGCTACACCTTC.

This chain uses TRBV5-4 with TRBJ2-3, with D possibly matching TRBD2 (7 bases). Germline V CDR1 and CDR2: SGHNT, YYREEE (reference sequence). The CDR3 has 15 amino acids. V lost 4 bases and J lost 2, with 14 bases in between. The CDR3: CASSVQGGVTDTQYF. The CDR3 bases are TGTGCCAGCAGCGTACAGGGAGGGGTCACAGATACGCAGTATTTT.